In its sample, the clone carrying this TCR beta chain was seen many times. The antigen is undetermined. Germline-derived CDR1 and CDR2 are SGHRS and YFSETQ. V was cut by 2 bases and J by 4 bases, with 12 bases left in between. The CDR3 runs 14 residues. This entry comes from a study of CD8 T cells in ankylosing spondylitis. Points from the study as a whole: As for the disease-linked clones, they showed a CD8+ phenotype and occurred at relatively low frequencies in peripheral blood. Several highly homologous variants formed a TCR beta motif that appeared characteristic of ankylosing spondylitis blood.

Quantitative 5'-RACE with molecular barcodes generated TCR beta libraries. TCRdb re-called the 5' RACE reads through MiXCR, storing one row per CDR3 protein. The sample comprises 500,000 or so distinct CDR3 sequences, about 5.4% of which are singletons, and roughly 3.3% rests with the top ten. The chain is built from TRBV5-1 and TRBJ1-2; perhaps TRBD1 as D (6 bases). The sample was blood, either unsorted or a sorted T cell fraction (not recorded which). The receptor was isolated from a male donor with ankylosing spondylitis. The DNA for the CDR3 is TGCGCCAGCAGCTTATCAGGGGAGGCCTATGGCTACACCTTC. Residues: CASSLSGEAYGYTF.